The entry that follows covers one T cell receptor beta chain sequence. The sample belongs to a study of CD8 T cells in Susac syndrome. Study background: Patients with Susac syndrome were therapy-naive, treated with corticosteroids, or treated with intravenous immunoglobulin alone when blood was collected.

The V segment lost 2 bases and the J segment 7 bases; nucleotides outside the gene matches: 6. The V gene's germline CDR1 is LGHDT and CDR2 YNNKEL (reference sequence). The CDR3 length is 14 residues. It was with random hexamers that about 0.45 to 1 ug RNA was reverse transcribed. Each CDR3 protein is one row after TCRdb ran MiXCR on the immunoSEQ multiplex PCR reads. Of around 80,000 distinct CDR3 sequences detected, approximately 96% appear once; the ten largest clones hold approximately 0.41%. This TCR was sampled from a human donor with Susac syndrome. Material: CD8+ T cells from PBMCs. V is TRBV3-1 and J is TRBJ1-1; 8 bases fit TRBD1. The CDR3 loop is CASSQTGQGGEAFF. The CDR3 coding sequence is TGTGCCAGCAGCCAAACAGGACAGGGCGGTGAAGCTTTCTTT.